The 20 T cell receptor beta chains below all came from one sample that was sequenced in a study of cytomegalovirus exposure and HLA in healthy donors. Vbeta (60) and Jbeta (13) primers were used in the PCR. Assay: immunoSEQ multiplex PCR; the TCRdb copy retains only in-frame clones and omits some. The sample has roughly 74,000 clones. The sequencing sample was made of PBMCs. These receptors came from a female donor in good health and CMV-seropositive.

This rearrangement joins TRBV5-4 to TRBJ2-1; TRBD2 is a possible D gene (7 bases). The CDR3 extends over 16 amino acids. V was clipped by 0 bases and J by 4 bases, with 14 bases between them. Germline-derived CDR1 and CDR2 are SGHNT and YYREEE (reference sequence). Written as DNA, the CDR3 is TGTGCCAGCAGCTTGGGGGGGGGCCTAGGGTACAATGAGCAGTTCTTC. It encodes CASSLGGGLGYNEQFF.

V is TRBV18 and J is TRBJ2-2; D is possibly TRBD1 (6 bases). Trimming left V 4 bases short and J 4 bases short, with 10 bases between. Germline CDR1 KGHSH, CDR2 LQKENI. This CDR3 is 14 amino acids long. The CDR3 bases are TGTGCCAGCTCACTTGAGACAGGCACCGGGGAGCTGTTTTTT. Protein: CASSLETGTGELFF.

This rearrangement joins TRBV4-1 to TRBJ2-4, with 8 bases that match TRBD2. The ends lost 4 bases at V and 5 bases at J; junction bases unmatched: 16. CDR1 and CDR2 from the germline V gene are MGHRA and YSYEKL. This CDR3 is built from 18 residues. The CDR3 region has the DNA TGCGCCAGCAGCCCTCCCCTTGGGGGACTAGGGCAACAAAACATTCAGTACTTC. Its protein product is CASSPPLGGLGQQNIQYF.

The chain uses TRBV5-6 and TRBJ1-4; 7 bases fit TRBD1. The CDR3 is 19 amino acids. Germline-derived CDR1 and CDR2 are SGHDT and YYEEEE. V lost 0 bases and J lost 2; bases outside the gene matches: 13. Here the CDR3 reads CASSLGPENDRVTNEKLFF. The CDR3 bases are TGTGCCAGCAGCTTGGGTCCAGAAAACGACAGGGTCACTAATGAAAAACTGTTTTTT.

This sequence joins TRBV6-1 and TRBJ2-7, with TRBD1 identical over 9 bases. The V segment lost 6 bases and the J segment 2 bases; nucleotides outside the gene matches: 8. CDR1 MNHNS and CDR2 SASEGT come from the germline V gene. CDR3 length: 15 residues. CDR3 in amino acids: CASSGRQGVTYEQYF. The CDR3 DNA reads TGTGCCAGCAGCGGGAGACAGGGGGTTACCTACGAGCAGTACTTC.

V is TRBV30 and J is TRBJ2-2; 7 positions match TRBD1. The CDR3 covers 13 residues. Germline V gene data show CDR1 as GTSNPN and CDR2 as SVGIG (reference sequence). With 2 bases clipped from V and 7 bases from J, the junction kept 4 bases outside the gene matches. The CDR3 reads CAWSFRGRGELFF. CDR3 DNA: TGTGCCTGGAGTTTTAGGGGGCGCGGGGAGCTGTTTTTT.

The rearrangement uses TRBV18 and TRBJ2-5, with unresolved D. CDR1 KGHSH and CDR2 LQKENI come from the germline V gene. V was shortened by 3 bases and J by 5 bases, with 10 bases between the two germline ends. The CDR3 is 13 amino acids. The CDR3 protein is CASSPRRSETQYF. The DNA of the CDR3 is TGTGCCAGCTCACCCCGGCGGTCGGAGACCCAGTACTTC.

V is TRBV30 and J is TRBJ2-5; D is possibly TRBD2 (6 bases). The J call may be incorrect, as the DNA end agrees better with TRBJ2-7. Germline CDR1 GTSNPN, CDR2 SVGIG (reference sequence). The CDR3 length is 14 residues. Here the CDR3 DNA reads TGTGCCTGGTTCGAAGGGAGGAAATCCTACGAGCAGTACTTC. Translated: CAWFEGRKSYEQYF.

The chain is built from TRBV28 and TRBJ2-1, with D uncertain. Trimming took 6 bases from V and 10 from J, leaving 13 bases between them. This CDR3 spans 12 amino acids. Looked up from germline, CDR1 is MDHEN and CDR2 is SYDVKM. CDR3 nucleotide sequence: TGTGCCAGCAGATCCGACTCCAGAGAGCAGTTCTTC. Its protein is CASRSDSREQFF.

The V and J genes are TRBV25-1 and TRBJ2-5; TRBD2 matches 8 bases. The V and J ends lost 1 base and 3 bases, in that order; junction bases with no gene match: 4. CDR1 is MGHDK and CDR2 is SYGVNS in the germline V gene. The CDR3 is 15 residues long. Here the CDR3 DNA reads TGTGCCAGCAGTGAATCCCTAGCGGGTAAAGAGACCCAGTACTTC. Protein: CASSESLAGKETQYF.

The gene calls are TRBV15 and TRBJ1-1; D remains ambiguous. Germline V CDR1 and CDR2: LNHNV, YYDKDF (reference sequence). This CDR3 has 13 residues. Trimming removed 0 bases at V and 5 bases at J, with 7 bases between. The CDR3 here is CATSRDKRTEAFF. CDR3 in DNA: TGTGCCACCAGCAGAGATAAGAGGACTGAAGCTTTCTTT.

With respect to this clone: The junction departs from the called germline gene at one end, perhaps through a read error. J is TRBJ1-2 and V is TRBV25-1; D remains unclear. Germline CDR1 MGHDK, CDR2 SYGVNS. The CDR3 spans 12 residues. CDR3 DNA sequence: TGTGCCAGCAGCGAATTCTGGGCTGGCTACACCTTC. Its protein product is CASSEFWAGYTF.

The V call is TRBV28, the J call TRBJ1-4, with D hard to call. Germline V gene sequence: CDR1 MDHEN, CDR2 SYDVKM. This CDR3 comprises 14 residues. Trimming pared 3 bases from V and 5 bases from J, leaving 10 bases between. The CDR3 DNA follows: TGTGCCAGCAGTTTCGCAGGTTCCAATGAAAAACTGTTTTTT. This gives the protein CASSFAGSNEKLFF.

The chain combines TRBV27 with TRBJ2-2; 7 nucleotides line up with TRBD1. The V gene's germline CDR1 is MNHEY and CDR2 SMNVEV (reference sequence). V dropped 3 bases and J dropped 2; count of bases not matched to a gene: 6. CDR3 length equals 16 residues. CDR3 coding DNA: TGTGCCAGCAGTTTGAGTGGACAGGTTAACACCGGGGAGCTGTTTTTT. It is translated as CASSLSGQVNTGELFF.

The chain links TRBV18 to TRBJ2-7; TRBD2 is a possible D gene (5 bases). Trimming left V 3 bases short and J 1 base short, with 7 bases between. The germline V gene has CDR1 KGHSH and CDR2 LQKENI. The CDR3 extends over 13 amino acids. CDR3 nucleotide sequence: TGTGCCAGCTCACCCGAGGGATCCTACGAGCAGTACTTC. Protein: CASSPEGSYEQYF.

This chain connects TRBV6-6 to TRBJ2-7, with a possible D match to TRBD1 (6 bases). The CDR3 totals 12 residues. Germline lookup yields CDR1 MNHNY and CDR2 SVGAGI (reference sequence). Trimming left V 7 bases short and J 1 base short, with 8 bases between. DNA for the CDR3: TGTGCCAGCAAACAGGGTTCCTACGAGCAGTACTTC. It encodes CASKQGSYEQYF.

V gene TRBV29-1 combines with J gene TRBJ2-3, with 10 bases fitting TRBD2. The CDR3 is made up of 19 amino acids. V lost 6 bases and J lost 2; bases outside the gene matches: 20. The V gene's germline CDR1 is SQVTM and CDR2 ANQGSEA. In DNA, the CDR3 is TGCAGCGTCCTAGCGGGAGTGTTCTTCGGCCAGTCGTCCACAGATACGCAGTATTTT. Translated, it gives CSVLAGVFFGQSSTDTQYF.

This chain joins TRBV9 and TRBJ2-2; the D gene is possibly TRBD2 (5 bases). The germline V gene encodes CDR1 SGDLS and CDR2 YYNGEE. The V end lost 1 base, the J end lost 0 bases, and 13 bases lay between the germline ends. The CDR3 is 17 amino acids. CDR3 loop: CASSVNREEANTGELFF. In DNA form, the CDR3 reads TGTGCCAGCAGCGTAAATCGAGAGGAGGCGAACACCGGGGAGCTGTTTTTT.

This chain links TRBV27 with TRBJ1-5; D may be TRBD1 (6 bases). CDR3 size: 14 residues. The germline gives CDR1 MNHEY, CDR2 SMNVEV (reference sequence). Trimming left V 6 bases short and J 4 bases short, with 13 bases between. In DNA form, the CDR3 reads TGTGCCAGCAGCCACAGGGTCGGTAATCAGCCCCAGCATTTT. Encoded protein: CASSHRVGNQPQHF.

The chain couples TRBV28 to TRBJ1-5; D not certain. Trimming cost V 3 bases and J 2 bases, with 8 bases left between them. CDR3 size: 14 residues. Germline V gene data show CDR1 as MDHEN and CDR2 as SYDVKM. In DNA form, the CDR3 reads TGTGCCAGCAGTTTGACTAGGGGCAATCAGCCCCAGCATTTT. This encodes CASSLTRGNQPQHF.